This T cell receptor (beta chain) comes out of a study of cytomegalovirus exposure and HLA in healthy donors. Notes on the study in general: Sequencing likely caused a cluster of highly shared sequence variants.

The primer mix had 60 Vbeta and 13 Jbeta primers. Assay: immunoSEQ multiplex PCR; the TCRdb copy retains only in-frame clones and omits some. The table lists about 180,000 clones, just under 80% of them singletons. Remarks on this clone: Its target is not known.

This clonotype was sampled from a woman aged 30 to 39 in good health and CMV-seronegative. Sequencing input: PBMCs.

The CDR3 coding sequence is TGTGCCAGCAGCTTAGGGAACTCCGGGACTAGCGGGGGTGCTTCCTACAATGAGCAGTTCTTC. The encoded protein is CASSLGNSGTSGGASYNEQFF. The V gene is TRBV13, the J gene TRBJ2-1; 14 bases agree with TRBD2. The CDR3 contains 21 residues. Germline trimming cut 0 bases from V and 1 base from J; bases unmatched to any gene: 11. Germline CDR1 and CDR2: PRHDT and FYEKMQ (reference sequence).